This record covers a single T cell receptor beta chain. The antigen is undetermined. The data were obtained in a study of somatic mutations in cytotoxic T cells in rheumatoid arthritis. Across the study: Blood samples of around 30 ml were drawn from patients (in EDTA) right after diagnosis and before any treatment. Findings and caveats of the study: Some patients, 8 of 65, had a largest CD8+ clone that exceeded 20% of CD8+ cells.

Germline values: CDR1 LNHNV, CDR2 YYDKDF (reference sequence). J gave up 7 bases and V 5 bases, and 9 bases lay outside the gene matches. This CDR3 has 14 residues. Once isolated by positive magnetic bead selection, the CD4+ and CD8+ cells had their purity checked by flow cytometry. TCRdb keeps only in-frame clones here, not all; method: immunoSEQ multiplex PCR. Of roughly 18,000 clones in the sample, about 85% were seen once. The V gene is TRBV15, the J gene TRBJ1-2, with TRBD1 matching 8 bases. The sequence came from a man in his late teens or twenties with rheumatoid arthritis. The sequencing sample was made of CD8+ T cells sorted from blood. CDR3 bases: TGTGCCACCAGCCCAACAGGGGGGTCGGGTGGCTACACCTTC. Amino acids: CATSPTGGSGGYTF. Variable domain in full (rest from reference TRBV15 and TRBJ1-2): DAMVIQNPRYQVTQFGKPVTLSCSQTLNHNVMYWYQQKSSQAPKLLFHYYDKDFNNEADTPDNFQSRRPNTSFCFLDIRSPGLGDTAMYLCATSPTGGSGGYTFGSGTRLTVV.